The rows below give T cell receptor beta chains drawn from one sample of a study of brain T cells in children with intractable seizures. The protocol was immunoSEQ multiplex PCR, while the TCRdb copy is restricted to in-frame clones and leaves out a portion. Altogether roughly 69,000 clones are present, approximately 95% being singletons, with the ten largest covering roughly 0.4%. The sequenced sample was peripheral blood, obtained at surgery. The receptors derive from a boy in the first two years of life with focal cortical dysplasia and intractable seizures. Both conserved end residues are part of each CDR3. Each record gives: D gene, clone size, V gene, CDR3 length, J gene, CDR3 DNA, CDR3 protein. D genes are given only for firm matches. Expanded clones get a size class; other rows say once, few or many, or leave the size out.

TRBD2	-	TRBV4-3	16	TRBJ2-1	TGCGCCAGCAGCCAAGTTTTTTTGCGGGAGCGGAATGAGCAGTTCTTC	CASSQVFLRERNEQFF
-	once	TRBV6-5	13	TRBJ1-2	TGTGCCAGCAGTCTACAGGGAAACTATGGCTACACCTTC	CASSLQGNYGYTF
-	-	TRBV2	12	TRBJ2-3	TGTGCCAGCACTTCCTACCCAGATACGCAGTATTTT	CASTSYPDTQYF
-	once	TRBV18	12	TRBJ1-3	TGTGCCAGCTCACCAGGTGGAAACACCATATATTTT	CASSPGGNTIYF
-	-	TRBV6-6	12	TRBJ2-3	TGTGCCAGCGGAGCGGGCACAGATACGCAGTATTTT	CASGAGTDTQYF
-	-	TRBV5-8	11	TRBJ2-3	TGTGCCAGCACCGTCTGGGATACGCAGTATTTT	CASTVWDTQYF
-	-	TRBV7-8	13	TRBJ2-5	TGTGCCAGCAGCTTTACGTACCAAGAGACCCAGTACTTC	CASSFTYQETQYF
TRBD2	-	TRBV9	16	TRBJ2-3	TGTGCCAGCAGCGGAGTAGCGGGGGTCAGCACAGATACGCAGTATTTT	CASSGVAGVSTDTQYF
-	-	TRBV4-3	14	TRBJ1-1	TGCGCCAGCAGCCAAGAACGAGGGGGCACTGAAGCTTTCTTT	CASSQERGGTEAFF
TRBD1	-	TRBV20-1	14	TRBJ2-3	TGCAGTGCCAGTGGGACAGTCGGTGCAGATACGCAGTATTTT	CSASGTVGADTQYF
TRBD1	-	TRBV28	15	TRBJ2-1	TGTGCCAGTTCCCCAGGGGGCGCAGACAACAATGAGCAGTTCTTC	CASSPGGADNNEQFF
-	-	TRBV21-1	14	TRBJ2-5	TGTGCCAGCTCGGCCCCCCGGGGACCAGAGACCCAGTACTTC	CASSAPRGPETQYF
-	-	TRBV27	13	TRBJ1-5	TGTGCCAGCAGTTTAGTCTACAATCAGCCCCAGCATTTT	CASSLVYNQPQHF
-	-	TRBV5-1	17	TRBJ1-4	TGCGCCAGCAGCTTGATGGCCGGAGTTGCAACTAATGAAAAACTGTTTTTT	CASSLMAGVATNEKLFF
TRBD1	-	TRBV2	15	TRBJ1-6	TGTGCCAGCAGTGAACAGGGGGAATATAATTCACCCCTCCACTTT	CASSEQGEYNSPLHF
-	-	TRBV7-9	14	TRBJ2-7	TGTGCCAGCAGCTTGAGGGGTCGGACCTACGAGCAGTACTTC	CASSLRGRTYEQYF
TRBD1	-	TRBV19	16	TRBJ1-2	TGTGCCAGTACCGAGGACAGGGTTCGCGACATCTATGGCTACACCTTC	CASTEDRVRDIYGYTF
-	-	TRBV6-5	12	TRBJ2-5	TGTGCCAGCAGTTACTCGACGGGTACCCAGTACTTC	CASSYSTGTQYF
TRBD2	-	TRBV11-2	15	TRBJ2-1	TGTGCCAGCAGCGTTAGCGGGGGGGCTAGCAATGAGCAGTTCTTC	CASSVSGGASNEQFF
-	-	TRBV5-1	13	TRBJ2-3	TGCGCCAGCAGCTACCCGTCGGGGGATACGCAGTATTTT	CASSYPSGDTQYF
-	-	TRBV28	14	TRBJ2-3	TGTGCCAGCAGTCCCGGGGTTGGGGCAGATACGCAGTATTTT	CASSPGVGADTQYF
-	-	TRBV4-1	15	TRBJ2-5	TGCGCCAGCAGCCAACTAAATCTAGCGCCGGAGACCCAGTACTTC	CASSQLNLAPETQYF
TRBD2	-	TRBV10-3	17	TRBJ2-3	TGTGCCATCACCGACGAGAGTCTAGCGGGGGGCCCAGATACGCAGTATTTT	CAITDESLAGGPDTQYF
-	-	TRBV14	15	TRBJ2-4	TGTGCCAGCAGCCAAGGGCAGCTAGCCAAAAACATTCAGTACTTC	CASSQGQLAKNIQYF
TRBD1	-	TRBV6-5	14	TRBJ1-3	TGTGCCAGCAGTCAGGGGGCAAGGGGAAACACCATATATTTT	CASSQGARGNTIYF
TRBD2	-	TRBV19	16	TRBJ2-1	TGTGCCAGTAGTATTGGGACTAGCGCACCTCGGGCTGAGCAGTTCTTC	CASSIGTSAPRAEQFF
TRBD2	-	TRBV4-1	16	TRBJ2-3	TGCGCCAGCAGCCAACCGACTAGCGGTCGCACAGATACGCAGTATTTT	CASSQPTSGRTDTQYF
-	-	TRBV7-9	14	TRBJ1-3	TGTGCCAGCAGCTTAAGCGGGCCTGGAAACACCATATATTTT	CASSLSGPGNTIYF
-	-	TRBV18	14	TRBJ1-2	TGTGCCAGCTCTAACAACAGTCCTACCTATGGCTACACCTTC	CASSNNSPTYGYTF
TRBD2	-	TRBV7-9	11	TRBJ2-1	TGTGCCAGCATCGCGGGGGATGAGCAGTTCTTC	CASIAGDEQFF